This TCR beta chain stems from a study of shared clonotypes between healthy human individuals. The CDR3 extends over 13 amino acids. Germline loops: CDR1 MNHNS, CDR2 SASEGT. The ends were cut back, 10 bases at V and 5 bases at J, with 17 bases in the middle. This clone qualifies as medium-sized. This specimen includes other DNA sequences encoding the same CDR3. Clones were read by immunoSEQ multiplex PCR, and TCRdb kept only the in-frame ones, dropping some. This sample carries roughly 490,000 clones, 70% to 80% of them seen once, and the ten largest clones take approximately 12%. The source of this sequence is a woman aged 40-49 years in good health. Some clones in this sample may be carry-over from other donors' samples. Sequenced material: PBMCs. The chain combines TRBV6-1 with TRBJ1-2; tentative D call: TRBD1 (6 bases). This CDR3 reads CAIEGGGNYGYTF. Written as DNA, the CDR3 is TGTGCCATCGAGGGAGGGGGGAATTATGGCTACACCTTC.